This T cell receptor beta chain derives from a study of regulatory T cells in long-lasting Graves disease. Study in general: Those Graves' patients who were newly diagnosed had been on antithyroid drugs under 3 months.

For TCR beta, libraries came from iRepertoire HTBI primers and Arm-PCR of CDR3 regions. Each CDR3 protein is one row after TCRdb ran MiXCR on the multiplex PCR reads. In the table there are roughly 430,000 distinct CDR3 sequences, roughly 15% of which are singletons. Time point defined: newly diagnosed GD, antithyroid drugs for less than 3 months. Extracted RNA from PBMCs served as the source of the TCR library. Regarding this clonotype: Its antigen is still unknown.

The V and J ends lost 2 bases and 6 bases respectively, with 18 bases between them. CDR1 is MNHEY and CDR2 is SVGEGT in the germline V gene. CDR3 length: 16 residues. Study-level points and caveats: Persistent cases of Graves' showed reduced TCR diversity relative to newly diagnosed patients.

These same data were also listed under a study on T cells in Graves' hyperthyroidism and ophthalmopathy. That publication notes: On the basis of clinical symptoms, serum thyroxine and TRAb, thyroid ultrasound and orbital computed tomography, diagnoses were made. Ophthalmopathy could be told apart from stable hyperthyroidism with a 13 V-J model.

The receptor's source is a woman aged 30 to 39 with Graves disease. The source was peripheral blood mononuclear cells (PBMCs), collected at new diagnosis, from a patient treated with antithyroid drugs. The gene calls are TRBV6-2 or TRBV6-3 and TRBJ2-3; D gene ambiguous. In DNA, the CDR3 is TGTGCCAGCAGTTACCCCCCAGTGACGCTGTCCGATACGCAGTATTTT. Translating gives CASSYPPVTLSDTQYF.